This entry concerns a single T cell receptor beta chain. This clonotype was observed a handful of times. The antigen it binds to is not known. No base qualities exist here, and no much larger clone lies one base off it. Systemically healthy Caucasian individuals from Russia, 39 in total and aged roughly 6 to 90 years, were included as donors. Each donor gave about 11 milliliters of peripheral blood, drawn into EDTA-treated Vacutainer tubes. Ficoll-Paque density-gradient centrifugation was used to isolate PBMCs, with at least 7 million obtained per sample. Trizol reagent was used to extract total RNA from PBMCs, with at least 5.5 micrograms per sample. The percentages of naive CD45RAhigh/CD27high T cells were determined by flow cytometry on a PBMC aliquot from every donor. This entry is derived from a study of blood T cells in healthy people across ages (dated by TCRdb to about 2015). Background for the entire study: In model experiments, roughly one uniquely barcoded TCR beta cDNA molecule per two T cells was captured by template switching. Donors of different ages were randomly distributed across sequencing lanes to avoid experimental bias. Donors were grouped into four age groups: young (average roughly 15 years), middle-aged (roughly 40), aged (around 56) and long-lived (around 80). Using deep sequencing normalized with unique cDNA molecular identifiers, the study measured how TCR beta repertoire diversity changes with age. The study analyzed two additional independent replicas of 1 million unique cDNA reads from the same blood draw for two donors, one aged 18 to 29 and one aged 80 or older. What the study reported, not specific to this receptor: Compared with the aged group, more naive CD4+ T cells, fewer expanded clones and increased TCR diversity were shown by the long-lived group, suggesting age selection. Because donor CMV infection status was unknown, age-related changes in expanded clonotypes were potentially confounded. As age increased, observed TCR beta diversity per million T cells dropped in a roughly linear way, and a significant reduction was already evident by age 40. Total diversity estimates from one million sequenced T cells were considered lower bounds and underestimates. There was a strong correlation between observed TCR beta diversity and the percentage of naive T cells measured by flow cytometry. Conclusive comparison of naive and antigen-experienced compartments was prevented by the profiling of bulk unsorted PBMCs.

Receptor amplification or capture employed 5' RACE. Sequenced on an Illumina HiSeq 2500. The second PCR ran for roughly 6 to 11 cycles and used a J-beta primer mix along with a sample-barcoded 5' primer. A unique molecular identifier was introduced onto each TCR beta cDNA molecule by a template-switch 5' adaptor carrying 12 random nucleotides. Each sample yielded at least 3 million CDR3-containing paired-end reads. The Mint cDNA synthesis kit, primed by a TRBC-specific oligonucleotide, was used to synthesize first-strand cDNA from all RNA. Following uracil-DNA glycosylase treatment, a first 18-cycle PCR with universal primers M1SS and BC2_uni_R was performed on all cDNA. On the authors' methods: For normalization, 1 million high-quality reads were randomly selected from each sample, with every read carrying a distinct molecular identifier. Reads with shared molecular identifiers were discarded instead of being binned into consensus sequences. CDR3 identification, clonotype clustering and error correction used MiTCR with a Q25 quality threshold and the strictest error-elimination algorithm. A nonparametric unseen species model with Euler transformation was used to estimate lower-bound total TCR beta diversity. TCRdb reprocessing: public reads trimmed at Q25 with fastp, clones called with MiXCR, in-frame beta chains kept. CDR3 protein duplicates are merged, each entry listing the most common genes and DNA. These V and J calls rely on TCRdb rather than the paper's analysis. The sample table records about 1.7 million distinct CDR3 sequences; 28% of these occur just once. The ten biggest clones cover about 7.7% of the sample.

The CDR3 measures 16 amino acids from cysteine to phenylalanine. The CDR3 DNA has 48 bases and is translated from base 1. Unmatched junction bases come to 5, with V trimmed by 2 bases and J by 6 bases. Per the germline V gene, SGHRS is the CDR1 and YFSETQ is the CDR2. The sequence came from a woman aged 25 to 39 in good health. The chain couples TRBV5-1 to TRBJ2-1; TRBD2 agrees with 13 junctional bases. Sequenced: blood. CDR3 sequence: CASSLTSGRAFNEQFF. The nucleotide sequence reads TGCGCCAGCAGCTTAACTAGCGGGAGGGCCTTCAATGAGCAGTTCTTC.